The rows below give T cell receptor beta chains drawn from one sample of a study of blood T cell repertoires in COVID-19. Data came from immunoSEQ multiplex PCR; TCRdb stores just in-frame clones and leaves some out. The sample includes 270,000 or so clones, around nine tenths of them seen just once. Sequencing used peripheral blood. The receptor source for this set is a woman aged 25 to 39 with COVID-19, enrolled during active disease. Both conserved end residues are part of each CDR3. A D gene is named only where the DNA matches it firmly. Part of the rows lack a size; the others show once, few, many or a class for expanded clones.

d_call: NA
j_call: TRBJ1-1
clone_size: NA
v_call: TRBV15
cdr3_nt: TGTGCCACCGCCTATGAGGAGAACACTGAAGCTTTCTTT
cdr3_aa: CATAYEENTEAFF

d_call: NA
j_call: TRBJ1-2
clone_size: once
v_call: TRBV19
cdr3_nt: TGTGCCAGTACGACCTTCGGGGGGCGAATAGCTAACTATGGCTACACCTTC
cdr3_aa: CASTTFGGRIANYGYTF

d_call: NA
j_call: TRBJ2-7
clone_size: NA
v_call: TRBV19
cdr3_nt: TGTGCCAGTAGTAGATCGGCAGGGGGGCCCTACGAGCAGTACTTC
cdr3_aa: CASSRSAGGPYEQYF

d_call: NA
j_call: TRBJ1-5
clone_size: once
v_call: TRBV7-9
cdr3_nt: TGTGCCAGCAGCTTAGGGGGGGGAATCCAGCCCCAGCATTTT
cdr3_aa: CASSLGGGIQPQHF

d_call: NA
j_call: TRBJ2-3
clone_size: NA
v_call: TRBV6-5
cdr3_nt: TGTGCCGGCCGACTTAGGCACAACACAGATACGCAGTATTTT
cdr3_aa: CAGRLRHNTDTQYF

d_call: NA
j_call: TRBJ1-2
clone_size: NA
v_call: TRBV5-8
cdr3_nt: TGTGCCAGCAGCTTTCCCCCGGGACTGCCGCTCTATGGCTACACCTTC
cdr3_aa: CASSFPPGLPLYGYTF

d_call: NA
j_call: TRBJ2-7
clone_size: NA
v_call: TRBV14
cdr3_nt: TGTGCCAGCAGCCAAGATCAGAACAGGATGAACGAGCAGTACTTC
cdr3_aa: CASSQDQNRMNEQYF

d_call: TRBD2
j_call: TRBJ2-5
clone_size: NA
v_call: TRBV5-1
cdr3_nt: TGCGCCAGCAGCAGACTAGCGGGGGGGTCTGGAGGGACCCAGTACTTC
cdr3_aa: CASSRLAGGSGGTQYF

d_call: NA
j_call: TRBJ1-2
clone_size: NA
v_call: TRBV12-3/TRBV12-4
cdr3_nt: TGTGCCAGCAGTTTTCCCCGAGGTATTGGCTACACCTTC
cdr3_aa: CASSFPRGIGYTF

d_call: NA
j_call: TRBJ1-1
clone_size: NA
v_call: TRBV6-1
cdr3_nt: TGTGCCAGCAGTGAAGACACAGTAAACACTGAAGCTTTCTTT
cdr3_aa: CASSEDTVNTEAFF

d_call: NA
j_call: TRBJ1-5
clone_size: NA
v_call: TRBV5-5
cdr3_nt: TGTGCCAGCAGCTTGGGGGGCAGCCCCAATCAGCCCCAGCATTTT
cdr3_aa: CASSLGGSPNQPQHF

d_call: TRBD1
j_call: TRBJ1-4
clone_size: NA
v_call: TRBV5-5
cdr3_nt: TGTGCCAGCAGCTCCCCGGGAGGGGGCAGTGAAAAACTGTTTTTT
cdr3_aa: CASSSPGGGSEKLFF

d_call: NA
j_call: TRBJ1-6
clone_size: once
v_call: TRBV2
cdr3_nt: TGTGCCAGCAGTGAATCGACATCCCTCCACTTT
cdr3_aa: CASSESTSLHF

d_call: NA
j_call: TRBJ1-2
clone_size: NA
v_call: TRBV2
cdr3_nt: TGTGCCAGCACGCCAGGGAGGGCTACTAACTATGGCTACACCTTC
cdr3_aa: CASTPGRATNYGYTF

d_call: TRBD1
j_call: TRBJ1-2
clone_size: once
v_call: TRBV27
cdr3_nt: TGTGCCAGCAGTCTCCGACAGGGTGGATATGGCTACACCTTC
cdr3_aa: CASSLRQGGYGYTF

d_call: NA
j_call: TRBJ1-2
clone_size: NA
v_call: TRBV6-5
cdr3_nt: TGTGCCAGCAGTTTCTCAGAGTACTATGGCTACACCTTC
cdr3_aa: CASSFSEYYGYTF

d_call: TRBD1
j_call: TRBJ2-1
clone_size: once
v_call: TRBV18
cdr3_nt: TGTGCCAGCTCACCACTACCACCGTCGACAGGGGCGGTTGACAATGAGCAGTTCTTC
cdr3_aa: CASSPLPPSTGAVDNEQFF

d_call: TRBD2
j_call: TRBJ2-2
clone_size: NA
v_call: TRBV19
cdr3_nt: TGTGCCAGTAGATACTCCACCGGACTAGCGGCCGGGGAGCTGTTTTTT
cdr3_aa: CASRYSTGLAAGELFF

d_call: TRBD1
j_call: TRBJ2-7
clone_size: NA
v_call: TRBV19
cdr3_nt: TGTGCCAGTAGTATAGGGACAGGGGACCACGAGCAGTACTTC
cdr3_aa: CASSIGTGDHEQYF

d_call: TRBD1
j_call: TRBJ2-7
clone_size: few
v_call: TRBV12-5
cdr3_nt: TGTGCTAGTGGTTTGGACAGGGGCTACGAGCAGTACTTC
cdr3_aa: CASGLDRGYEQYF

d_call: TRBD1
j_call: TRBJ2-7
clone_size: NA
v_call: TRBV28
cdr3_nt: TGTGCCAGCACCACCGGGACAGGGACTGGGCAGTACTTC
cdr3_aa: CASTTGTGTGQYF

d_call: TRBD1
j_call: TRBJ2-3
clone_size: NA
v_call: TRBV6-2/TRBV6-3
cdr3_nt: TGTGCCAGCAGTTACCTCCTTGGACAGGGGATGACAGATACGCAGTATTTT
cdr3_aa: CASSYLLGQGMTDTQYF

d_call: NA
j_call: TRBJ2-3
clone_size: NA
v_call: TRBV28
cdr3_nt: TGTGCCAGCAGTGCCGTGGTAGTCGGTGGCACAGATACGCAGTATTTT
cdr3_aa: CASSAVVVGGTDTQYF

d_call: TRBD1
j_call: TRBJ2-6
clone_size: NA
v_call: TRBV4-1
cdr3_nt: TGCGCCAGCAGCCAAGACCTTCGGGACAGGGGGCCTTCTGGGGCCAACGTCCTGACTTTC
cdr3_aa: CASSQDLRDRGPSGANVLTF

d_call: NA
j_call: TRBJ2-3
clone_size: NA
v_call: TRBV5-1
cdr3_nt: TGCGCCAGCAGCTTGCGCGCGTCCACAGATACGCAGTATTTT
cdr3_aa: CASSLRASTDTQYF

d_call: TRBD2
j_call: TRBJ2-7
clone_size: NA
v_call: TRBV11-2
cdr3_nt: TGTGCCAGCAGCTTATGGCGAGCGGGGGTGGGGGAGCAGTACTTC
cdr3_aa: CASSLWRAGVGEQYF

d_call: NA
j_call: TRBJ1-4
clone_size: many
v_call: TRBV5-4
cdr3_nt: TGTGCCAGCAGCTTTCGGTTAGGGGGGGCAGGGAATGAAAAACTGTTTTTT
cdr3_aa: CASSFRLGGAGNEKLFF

d_call: NA
j_call: TRBJ2-1
clone_size: NA
v_call: TRBV7-9
cdr3_nt: TGTGCCAGCAGCTCAAATCGGGTCAATGAGCAGTTCTTC
cdr3_aa: CASSSNRVNEQFF

d_call: TRBD2
j_call: TRBJ2-1
clone_size: NA
v_call: TRBV24-1
cdr3_nt: TGTGCCACCAGTGACCCAGGGACTAGCGGGGGTACATCCTACAATGAGCAGTTCTTC
cdr3_aa: CATSDPGTSGGTSYNEQFF

d_call: NA
j_call: TRBJ1-1
clone_size: NA
v_call: TRBV27
cdr3_nt: TGTGCCAGCAGTTTTGGGGAGGGTGAAGCTTTCTTT
cdr3_aa: CASSFGEGEAFF

d_call: NA
j_call: TRBJ2-7
clone_size: once
v_call: TRBV10-1
cdr3_nt: TGCGCCAGCAGTGCACAGGTCTCCTACGAGCAGTACTTC
cdr3_aa: CASSAQVSYEQYF

d_call: TRBD1
j_call: TRBJ1-3
clone_size: NA
v_call: TRBV9
cdr3_nt: TGTGCCAGCAGCCCCGGGACAGTGGGTGGAAACACCATATATTTT
cdr3_aa: CASSPGTVGGNTIYF

d_call: TRBD1
j_call: TRBJ1-1
clone_size: NA
v_call: TRBV5-1
cdr3_nt: TGCGCCAGCAGCAACACCGGGACAGGGACTTCTGAAGCTTTCTTT
cdr3_aa: CASSNTGTGTSEAFF

d_call: NA
j_call: TRBJ1-2
clone_size: NA
v_call: TRBV18
cdr3_nt: TGTGCCAGCTCACCACCCGCAGGCGTCAACTATGGCTACACCTTC
cdr3_aa: CASSPPAGVNYGYTF

d_call: TRBD2
j_call: TRBJ2-1
clone_size: NA
v_call: TRBV11-3
cdr3_nt: TGTGCCAGCAGCTTAGGGCGGGGGTTGGGCAATGAGCAGTTCTTC
cdr3_aa: CASSLGRGLGNEQFF

d_call: TRBD1
j_call: TRBJ1-4
clone_size: once
v_call: TRBV5-6
cdr3_nt: TGTGCCAGCAGCTTCGACAGGGGAAATGAAAAACTGTTTTTT
cdr3_aa: CASSFDRGNEKLFF

d_call: TRBD1
j_call: TRBJ1-3
clone_size: NA
v_call: TRBV18
cdr3_nt: TGTGCCAGCTCACCCCTTGACAGGGGTTATTCTGGAAACACCATATATTTT
cdr3_aa: CASSPLDRGYSGNTIYF

d_call: NA
j_call: TRBJ2-1
clone_size: NA
v_call: TRBV14
cdr3_nt: TGTGCCAGCAGCCAGTCTGGCCCTTACAATGAGCAGTTCTTC
cdr3_aa: CASSQSGPYNEQFF

d_call: TRBD2
j_call: TRBJ2-7
clone_size: NA
v_call: TRBV4-1
cdr3_nt: TGCGCCAGCAGCCCTTTAGCGGGGGGAAAAGAGCTGTACTTC
cdr3_aa: CASSPLAGGKELYF

d_call: NA
j_call: TRBJ2-7
clone_size: NA
v_call: TRBV13
cdr3_nt: TGTGCCAGCAGCTTAGAAGGTGGAGGCAGTCACGAGCAGTACTTC
cdr3_aa: CASSLEGGGSHEQYF

d_call: NA
j_call: TRBJ1-1
clone_size: NA
v_call: TRBV19
cdr3_nt: TGTGCCAGTAGCTGGGAGGGGAGAACTGAAGCTTTCTTT
cdr3_aa: CASSWEGRTEAFF

d_call: TRBD2
j_call: TRBJ2-5
clone_size: NA
v_call: TRBV28
cdr3_nt: TGTGCCAGCAGTTCCTCGACGTTGGGACTAGCAGAAGAGACCCAGTACTTC
cdr3_aa: CASSSSTLGLAEETQYF

d_call: NA
j_call: TRBJ1-5
clone_size: NA
v_call: TRBV4-2
cdr3_nt: TGTGCCAGCAGCCAAGAAGTAGGTGCGGCCAATAGCAATCAGCCCCAGCATTTT
cdr3_aa: CASSQEVGAANSNQPQHF

d_call: NA
j_call: TRBJ2-5
clone_size: NA
v_call: TRBV21-1
cdr3_nt: TGTGCCAGCAGCCCCGAGGAGGGTGGAGAGACCCAGTACTTC
cdr3_aa: CASSPEEGGETQYF

d_call: TRBD2
j_call: TRBJ2-5
clone_size: NA
v_call: TRBV7-2
cdr3_nt: TGTGCCAGCAGCCCGTTGGGGCTTCGGGCGCGGGAGGGCCAAGAGACCCAGTACTTC
cdr3_aa: CASSPLGLRAREGQETQYF

d_call: NA
j_call: TRBJ2-3
clone_size: NA
v_call: TRBV13
cdr3_nt: TGTGCCAGCAGCTTAGCGGGGGGCCCAGATACGCAGTATTTT
cdr3_aa: CASSLAGGPDTQYF

d_call: NA
j_call: TRBJ1-6
clone_size: NA
v_call: TRBV5-1
cdr3_nt: TGCGCCAGCAGTTTCAGGGACTCCTATAATTCACCCCTCCACTTT
cdr3_aa: CASSFRDSYNSPLHF

d_call: NA
j_call: TRBJ2-7
clone_size: few
v_call: TRBV4-1
cdr3_nt: TGCGCCAGCAGCCAAATGGAGTCCTACGAGCAGTACTTC
cdr3_aa: CASSQMESYEQYF